A single sample gave rise to the 4 T cell receptor beta chains below, sequenced in a study of T cell changes during pregnancy in multiple sclerosis. Produced via immunoSEQ multiplex PCR; TCRdb's table is partial and in-frame only. The repertoire holds about 51,000 clones, with 93% as singletons. The source material was peripheral blood, sampled in the second trimester of pregnancy. The receptors were gathered from a female donor with multiple sclerosis, enrolled in a pregnancy study.

DNA for the CDR3: TGTGCCAGCAGTGAAGGCAGGACACCAAGCTATGGCTACACCTTC. It codes for CASSEGRTPSYGYTF. The V and J genes are TRBV6-1 and TRBJ1-2, with D maybe TRBD1 (5 bases). Trimming stripped 1 base from V and 4 bases from J, with 13 bases between. CDR1 and CDR2 (germline): MNHNS, SASEGT. This CDR3 is built from 15 residues.

As concerns this clone: This specimen includes other DNA sequences encoding the same CDR3. The chain carries TRBV6-5 and TRBJ1-1, with TRBD1 matching over 7 bases. CDR1 MNHEY and CDR2 SVGAGI come from the germline V gene. The V gene end was trimmed by 0 bases and the J gene end by 0 bases; junction bases not matched to a gene: 4. This CDR3 has 16 amino acids. The CDR3 loop reads CASSYSRQGLNTEAFF. The CDR3 region has the DNA TGTGCCAGCAGTTACTCCCGACAGGGTTTGAACACTGAAGCTTTCTTT.

The chain links TRBV7-8 to TRBJ1-2, with 9 bases matching TRBD1. V shed 3 bases and J 1 base; nucleotides not matched to a gene: 3. Germline V gene sequence: CDR1 SGHVS, CDR2 FQNEAQ. The CDR3 loop spans 15 amino acids. CDR3 amino acids: CASSFGQGLNYGYTF. In nucleotides, the CDR3 is TGTGCCAGCAGCTTCGGACAGGGGCTTAACTATGGCTACACCTTC.

The J gene is TRBJ1-2, the V gene TRBV29-1, with a weak D call TRBD1 (6 bases). Germline loops: CDR1 SQVTM, CDR2 ANQGSEA. The V end lost 2 bases, the J end lost 4 bases, and 23 bases lay between the germline ends. The CDR3 has 17 amino acids. DNA of the CDR3: TGCAGCGTTGAATGGGACATGGTGACAGGCCTTCTCTATGGCTACACCTTC. It encodes CSVEWDMVTGLLYGYTF.